The clone carrying this T cell receptor (beta chain) has just a few counts. No antigen is known for it. The CDR3 totals 14 residues. The data were obtained in a study of beta chain features in type 1 diabetes. General study points: Shorter TCRB CDR3s, moderately but significantly so, marked every one of the four CD4+ subsets in Type 1 diabetes patients. VDJ junctions from type 1 diabetes patients carried fewer insertions and larger deletions. High-TCR-expressing cells could be over-represented by cDNA sequencing. The question of HLA type influencing TCRB rearrangement was one that remained unresolved here.

Purity (above 95%) was reached by all sorted populations. Of the isolated RNA, all was reverse transcribed, and so the sequenced material was expressed TCRB transcripts. The method was immunoSEQ multiplex PCR; TCRdb's version includes in-frame clones alone and lacks a portion of them. The data show about 700,000 clones, roughly 13% seen once. The receptor comes from a man aged 18 to 30 with type 1 diabetes. The sequenced sample consisted of naive CD4+ T cells from blood. The rearrangement joins TRBV21-1 to TRBJ1-2; the table calls TRBD1, which could not be checked here. TRBV21-1 is noted as a pseudogene. CDR3 in amino acids: CASVYRPDDYGYTF. CDR3 nucleotides: TGTGCCAGCGTATACAGGCCCGATGATTATGGCTACACCTTC.